Described below is a single TCR beta chain sequence and its context. Per the original methods: Counts of nucleated cells, estimated from reference gene primer amplification, were obtained. Assay: immunoSEQ multiplex PCR; the TCRdb copy retains only in-frame clones and omits some. V and J calls and clone size follow that table, whereas D and trimming were derived from the DNA. The sample yields 150,000 or so clones, more than 70% seen once. The data were obtained in a study of blood T cell repertoires in COVID-19. The CDR3 extends over 15 amino acids. Trimming cost V 1 base and J 1 base, with 9 bases left between them. CDR1 is KGHDR and CDR2 is SFDVKD in the germline V gene.

The gene calls are TRBV24-1 and TRBJ1-1; tentatively, D is TRBD1 (5 bases). Sequencing was carried out using PBMCs or T cells enriched from blood (not recorded which). The clonotype comes from a woman aged 45-60 years in a cohort exposed to, infected with or recovered from COVID-19 (not recorded which). The CDR3 DNA follows: TGTGCCACCAGTGATTTACGCGGGGGGAACACTGAAGCTTTCTTT. As protein: CATSDLRGGNTEAFF.